This TCR beta chain was captured by sequencing in a study of blood T cell repertoires in COVID-19. The overall study: The United States, Italy and Spain supplied acute and convalescent COVID-19 samples.

Sequencing was performed with immunoSEQ multiplex PCR; in TCRdb, only in-frame clones are kept and a portion is missing. The data contain 300,000 or so clones, roughly 86% of them singletons. Unmatched junction bases numbered 9, after V lost 4 bases and J lost 6 bases. This CDR3 is built from 15 residues. Germline V CDR1 and CDR2: SGHNT, YYREEE (reference sequence). This chain links TRBV5-4 with TRBJ2-3, with 9 bases that match TRBD2. The sequencing input was peripheral blood. This receptor was taken from a woman aged 45 to 65 with acute or convalescent COVID-19. The CDR3 bases are TGTGCCAGCAGCCCGAGTAGCGGGAGCGGCGATACGCAGTATTTT. Translated: CASSPSSGSGDTQYF.